The entry below gives a single TCR beta chain sequence along with its context. Its antigen is currently unknown. Data came from immunoSEQ multiplex PCR; TCRdb stores just in-frame clones and leaves some out. Of about 44,000 clones in the sample, roughly 90% were seen once. Sample time point: week 23, last vaccination. Topical imiquimod was applied with each vaccine dose, which held 300 ug of mutant IDH1 20-mer peptide. The record originates from a study of a mutant IDH1 vaccine in newly diagnosed glioma. Across the whole study: Patients began vaccination 4-6 weeks after radiotherapy alone, or with temozolomide cycles.

The V gene end was trimmed by 0 bases and the J gene end by 5 bases; junction bases not matched to a gene: 7. The CDR3 is made up of 16 amino acids. Per germline, CDR1 SGHTS and CDR2 YDEGEE. The source material was PBMCs, sampled from a glioma patient whose treatment included an IDH1 peptide vaccine. The chain employs TRBV5-8 and TRBJ2-2, with TRBD1 matching over 7 bases. This receptor was obtained from a man aged 50 to 60 with glioma. The CDR3 DNA reads as TGTGCCAGCAGCTTGGCCGGCAGGGGGATGACCGGGGAGCTGTTTTTT. It translates to CASSLAGRGMTGELFF. Variable domain in full (rest from reference TRBV5-8 and TRBJ2-2): EAGVTQSPTHLIKTRGQQATLRCSPISGHTSVYWYQQALGLGLQFLLWYDEGEERNRGNFPPRFSGRQFPNYSSELNVNALELEDSALYLCASSLAGRGMTGELFFGEGSRLTVL.